These 28 T cell receptor beta chains were sequenced from one sample in a study of regulatory T cells in long-lasting Graves disease. Arm-PCR of CDR3 regions with iRepertoire HTBI primers generated TCR beta libraries. TCRdb re-called the multiplex PCR reads through MiXCR, storing one row per CDR3 protein. The data contain 510,000 or so distinct CDR3 sequences, around 13% of them singletons. Sample time point: newly diagnosed GD, antithyroid drugs for less than 3 months. With RNA extracted from PBMCs as input, the TCR library was made. These data were also reused for a study on T cells in Graves' hyperthyroidism and ophthalmopathy.

The sample here was peripheral blood mononuclear cells (PBMCs), taken at new diagnosis, from a patient treated with antithyroid drugs. These TCRs come from a woman aged 25 to 39 with Graves disease.

The rearrangement links TRBV5-5 to TRBJ2-2; D perhaps matches TRBD2 (5 bases). There are 16 residues in the CDR3. Germline V gives CDR1 SGHKS, CDR2 YYEKEE (reference sequence). The V gene lost 2 bases and the J gene lost 1 base, with 12 bases spanning the gap. The CDR3 sequence: CASSFSPGLNTGELFF. CDR3 nucleotides: TGTGCCAGCAGCTTTAGTCCGGGATTGAACACCGGGGAGCTGTTTTTT.

This clonotype was seen a few times. The V call is TRBV9, the J call TRBJ2-3; D may be TRBD1 (6 bases). CDR1 is SGDLS and CDR2 is YYNGEE in the germline V gene. V was trimmed by 6 bases and J by 3 bases, leaving 17 bases between them. The CDR3 spans 15 residues. The CDR3 loop reads CASTTGYGGTDTQYF. Written as DNA, the CDR3 is TGTGCCAGCACCACAGGGTACGGCGGGACAGATACGCAGTATTTT. The complete variable domain, with remaining parts taken from reference TRBV9 and TRBJ2-3, reads DSGVTQTPKHLITATGQRVTLRCSPRSGDLSVYWYQQSLDQGLQFLIQYYNGEERAKGNILERFSAQQFPDLHSELNLSSLELGDSALYFCASTTGYGGTDTQYFGPGTRLTVL.

This clonotype has a count of ten or more. The chain couples TRBV6-1 to TRBJ2-2, with 7 bases matching TRBD1. Germline V gene sequence: CDR1 MNHNS, CDR2 SASEGT. The J segment lost 3 bases and the V segment lost 5 bases, leaving 6 bases of the junction unmatched. The CDR3 totals 15 residues. CDR3 residues: CASSRQGIHTGELFF. The CDR3 DNA sequence: TGTGCCAGCAGTCGACAGGGAATCCACACCGGGGAGCTGTTTTTT.

The chain links TRBV15 to TRBJ1-2, with 8 bases fitting TRBD1. This CDR3 contains 17 residues. J lost 3 bases, V lost 0 bases, and 9 bases had no gene match. Per germline, CDR1 LNHNV and CDR2 YYDKDF (reference sequence). CDR3 amino acids: CATSRDVRLTGDYGYTF. The CDR3 nucleotides read TGTGCCACCAGCAGAGATGTCCGGTTGACAGGGGACTATGGCTACACCTTC.

With respect to this clonotype: A junction end diverges from the germline sequence, so it may reflect a read error. The V gene is TRBV28, the J gene TRBJ1-2; no reliable D call. The CDR3 runs 15 residues. Germline V CDR1 and CDR2: MDHEN, SYDVKM. Written as DNA, the CDR3 is TGTGTCAGCAGATCCGCTAACAGCTATAACTATGGCTACACCTTC. Its protein is CVSRSANSYNYGYTF.

There are many counts of this clonotype. The V and J genes are TRBV5-1 and TRBJ2-2; D unclear. Trimming took 4 bases from V and 3 from J, leaving 7 bases between them. Germline loops: CDR1 SGHRS, CDR2 YFSETQ. This CDR3 region has 13 residues. CDR3 loop: CASSPADTGELFF. CDR3 in DNA: TGCGCCAGCAGCCCTGCGGACACCGGGGAGCTGTTTTTT.

V and J are TRBV20-1 and TRBJ2-4; TRBD1 or TRBD2 may be the D gene (5 bases each). The CDR3 covers 16 residues. The V and J ends lost 0 bases and 3 bases respectively, with 15 bases between them. Germline loops: CDR1 DFQATT, CDR2 SNEGSKA (reference sequence). This CDR3 reads CSARDLWGKDKNIQYF. The CDR3, as DNA: TGCAGTGCTAGAGATCTTTGGGGGAAAGACAAAAACATTCAGTACTTC.

This clonotype was recorded many times. In nucleotides, the CDR3 is TGTGCCAGCAGAATAAAGACCGTGACAGGGTGGTCTGAAGCTTTCTTT. This sequence encodes CASRIKTVTGWSEAFF. The rearrangement joins TRBV6-1 to TRBJ1-1, with TRBD1 matching over 7 bases. The length of the CDR3 is 16 residues. The V segment lost 6 bases and the J segment 6 bases; nucleotides outside the gene matches: 16. Germline lookup yields CDR1 MNHNS and CDR2 SASEGT.

A few counts support this clonotype. The chain employs TRBV10-3 and TRBJ1-5, with TRBD1 identical over 7 bases. V dropped 6 bases and J dropped 3; count of bases not matched to a gene: 2. The CDR3 sequence is 13 residues long. CDR1 is ENHRY and CDR2 is SYGVKD in the germline V gene. For the CDR3, the DNA is TGTGCCATCAGACAGGGGAACAATCAGCCCCAGCATTTT. It codes for CAIRQGNNQPQHF.

The rearrangement links TRBV28 to TRBJ2-3; no firm D call. Trimming stripped 1 base from V and 3 bases from J, with 5 bases between. The CDR3 spans 13 residues. Germline V gene sequence: CDR1 MDHEN, CDR2 SYDVKM. The CDR3, as DNA: TGTGCCAGCAGTTTATCACAGACAGATACGCAGTATTTT. This sequence encodes CASSLSQTDTQYF.

This clonotype was seen ten or more times. The gene calls are TRBV28 and TRBJ2-7; 10 bases fit TRBD1. There are 14 residues in the CDR3. The germline CDR1 and CDR2 sequences are MDHEN and SYDVKM. V gave up 8 bases and J gave up 3 bases; unmatched junction bases: 7. The CDR3 DNA sequence: TGTGCCAGCTGGCCGGGGACAGGGGACTACGAGCAGTACTTC. Translating it yields CASWPGTGDYEQYF.

This clonotype was observed at least ten times. This chain uses TRBV2 with TRBJ2-5; 8 nucleotides match TRBD2. J gave up 4 bases and V 6 bases, and 7 bases lay outside the gene matches. This CDR3 is built from 14 residues. The germline V gene encodes CDR1 SNHLY and CDR2 FYNNEI. The CDR3: CASRYSGIGETQYF. The CDR3 region has the DNA TGTGCCAGCAGATATAGCGGGATTGGAGAGACCCAGTACTTC.

The chain combines TRBV5-1 with TRBJ2-2; a weak D match, TRBD1 (6 bases). Looked up from germline, CDR1 is SGHRS and CDR2 is YFSETQ. Trimming took off 5 bases at V and 2 bases at J, with 16 bases between the two ends. This CDR3 has 16 amino acids. In DNA form, the CDR3 reads TGCGCCAGCAGTCCAACAGGGTTTGTCAACACCGGGGAGCTGTTTTTT. Residues: CASSPTGFVNTGELFF.

V and J are TRBV7-2 and TRBJ2-7, with 8 positions matching TRBD1. The V gene's germline CDR1 is SGHTA and CDR2 FQGNSA. There are 13 residues in the CDR3. J lost 3 bases, V lost 7 bases, and 5 bases had no gene match. The CDR3 DNA follows: TGTGCCAGCACCCGAGGGACAGGCTACGAGCAGTACTTC. Amino acid sequence: CASTRGTGYEQYF.

This rearrangement joins TRBV5-1 to TRBJ1-2; the match to TRBD1 covers 10 bases. Germline V gene data show CDR1 as SGHRS and CDR2 as YFSETQ. The CDR3 totals 12 residues. Germline trimming cut 7 bases from V and 6 bases from J; bases unmatched to any gene: 3. CDR3 coding DNA: TGCGCCAGCGGGACAGGGGTGGATGGCTACACCTTC. Encoded protein: CASGTGVDGYTF. The entire variable domain, with the rest obtained from reference TRBV5-1 and TRBJ1-2, is as follows: KAGVTQTPRYLIKTRGQQVTLSCSPISGHRSVSWYQQTPGQGLQFLFEYFSETQRNKGNFPGRFSGRQFSNSRSEMNVSTLELGDSALYLCASGTGVDGYTFGSGTRLTVV.

This clonotype was detected only a few times. The chain recombines TRBV12-3 or TRBV12-4 with TRBJ1-5, with 11 bases aligning to TRBD1. This CDR3 has 16 residues. The V segment lost 1 base and the J segment 7 bases; nucleotides outside the gene matches: 6. The CDR3 DNA reads TGTGCCAGCAGTTTAGAACTCGGGACAGGGGGACAGCCCCAGCATTTT. Encoded protein: CASSLELGTGGQPQHF.

This clonotype was observed at least ten times. The rearrangement links TRBV7-2 to TRBJ1-6, with D unclear. The CDR3 runs to 12 residues. The V gene's germline CDR1 is SGHTA and CDR2 FQGNSA. Trimming shortened V by 5 bases and J by 12 bases, and 11 bases separated the two germline ends. The CDR3, as DNA: TGTGCCAGCAGCCTTACTCAGGAACCCCTCCACTTT. This translates into CASSLTQEPLHF.

This clonotype occurred many times. The chain combines TRBV6-1 with TRBJ2-7; D unclear. The CDR3 spans 12 residues. CDR1 MNHNS and CDR2 SASEGT come from the germline V gene. V shed 6 bases and J shed 4 bases, with 10 bases lying between them. The CDR3: CASSHPGYEQYF. The CDR3 bases are TGTGCCAGCAGCCACCCCGGATACGAGCAGTACTTC.

In this sample, this clonotype turned up a few times. This chain uses TRBV6-2 or TRBV6-3 with TRBJ2-5; D assignment may be TRBD1 or TRBD2 (5 bases each). Germline V lookup: CDR1 MNHEY, CDR2 SVGEGT. The CDR3 totals 17 residues. With 4 bases removed from V and 0 bases from J, the gap between germline ends came to 18 bases. The CDR3 DNA reads as TGTGCCAGCAGTTCCCGGGACGGACGGCTATACCAAGAGACCCAGTACTTC. Translated, it gives CASSSRDGRLYQETQYF.

Turning to this clonotype: The conserved phenylalanine or tryptophan normally closing the CDR3 is absent here, so this likely arose from a read error. The genes are TRBV5-4 and TRBJ1-1; the D gene is possibly TRBD1 (5 bases). Trimming took 2 bases from V and 3 from J, leaving 8 bases between them. CDR1 and CDR2 (germline): SGHNT, YYREEE (reference sequence). This CDR3 has 13 residues. CDR3 amino acids: CASSFTGDTEAFL. The CDR3 DNA is TGTGCCAGCAGCTTTACAGGCGACACTGAAGCTTTCCTT.

This clonotype was recorded at least ten times. V is TRBV28 and J is TRBJ2-7; TRBD1 might be the D (6 bases). Germline V lookup: CDR1 MDHEN, CDR2 SYDVKM. The CDR3 has 16 amino acids. Trimming took 4 bases from V and 2 from J, leaving 18 bases between them. In nucleotides, the CDR3 is TGTGCCAGCAGTTCTGGTGGGGGCCCTACCACCTACGAGCAGTACTTC. As protein: CASSSGGGPTTYEQYF.

The rearrangement links TRBV11-2 to TRBJ1-1, with D maybe TRBD1 (5 bases). The CDR3 runs to 14 residues. CDR1 and CDR2 (germline): SGHAT, FQNNGV. V lost 5 bases, J lost 4 bases, and 14 bases lay in between. The CDR3 nucleotides read TGTGCCAGCAGCGGGGGGGGTAAAAGCACTGAAGCTTTCTTT. It specifies CASSGGGKSTEAFF. The full variable domain, in which reference TRBV11-2 and TRBJ1-1 provide the parts outside the CDR3, is EAGVAQSPRYKIIEKRQSVAFWCNPISGHATLYWYQQILGQGPKLLIQFQNNGVVDDSQLPKDRFSAERLKGVDSTLKIQPAKLEDSAVYLCASSGGGKSTEAFFGQGTRLTVV.

In its sample, this clonotype was seen many times. The J gene is TRBJ2-5, the V gene TRBV11-1; D not certain. Per germline, CDR1 SGHAT and CDR2 FQDESV (reference sequence). The CDR3 is made up of 13 amino acids. The ends were cut back, 5 bases at V and 1 base at J, with 8 bases in the middle. The CDR3 spells CASSVSSQETQYF. The CDR3 bases are TGTGCCAGCAGCGTGAGTAGCCAAGAGACCCAGTACTTC.

This clonotype was seen repeatedly, ten times or more. The genes are TRBV2 and TRBJ2-2; 10 bases agree with TRBD1. V lost 6 bases and J lost 6; bases outside the gene matches: 7. The CDR3 length is 15 residues. Germline V gene sequence: CDR1 SNHLY, CDR2 FYNNEI. The CDR3 loop reads CASSHRDRGPGELFF. CDR3 bases: TGTGCCAGCAGCCACCGGGACAGGGGCCCCGGGGAGCTGTTTTTT. Full variable domain (rest looked up from reference TRBV2 and TRBJ2-2): EPEVTQTPSHQVTQMGQEVILRCVPISNHLYFYWYRQILGQKVEFLVSFYNNEISEKSEIFDDQFSVERPDGSNFTLKIRSTKLEDSAMYFCASSHRDRGPGELFFGEGSRLTVL.

In this sample, this clonotype turned up a few times. This chain uses TRBV6-1 with TRBJ2-1; D might be TRBD2 (6 bases). V was shortened by 8 bases and J by 1 base, with 12 bases between the two germline ends. Germline V gene data show CDR1 as MNHNS and CDR2 as SASEGT. The CDR3 is 14 residues long. The CDR3 DNA sequence: TGTGCCAGCCAGTTCGGGAGTTCCTACAATGAGCAGTTCTTC. Amino acids: CASQFGSSYNEQFF.

The sample holds many counts of this clonotype. The chain employs TRBV7-9 and TRBJ1-1; 9 nucleotides align to TRBD1. CDR3 length equals 14 residues. The trim removed 5 bases at V and 7 bases at J, leaving 8 bases unmatched. CDR1 is SEHNR and CDR2 is FQNEAQ in the germline V gene (reference sequence). As DNA, the CDR3 is TGTGCCAGCAGCACCGGGACAGGGTACGATGAAGCTTTCTTT. This sequence encodes CASSTGTGYDEAFF.

The V call is TRBV7-3, the J call TRBJ1-1; tentative D call: TRBD1 (5 bases). V was pared by 4 bases and J by 0 bases, with 15 bases between. CDR3 length: 16 amino acids. CDR1 is SGHTA and CDR2 is FQGTGA in the germline V gene. CDR3 sequence: CASSWGGVGVNTEAFF. The CDR3 DNA reads TGTGCCAGCAGCTGGGGGGGTGTAGGAGTGAACACTGAAGCTTTCTTT.

This clonotype was recorded at least ten times. CDR3 protein: CSAYRDIYEQFF. CDR3 nucleotides: TGCAGTGCGTACAGGGATATTTATGAGCAGTTCTTC. This chain joins TRBV20-1 and TRBJ2-1; possible D gene TRBD1, 6 bases. V lost 6 bases and J 8 bases, leaving 14 bases between the germline ends. The germline V gene has CDR1 DFQATT and CDR2 SNEGSKA (reference sequence). The CDR3 has 12 amino acids.